This T cell receptor beta chain was found in a study of brain metastases from non-small cell lung cancer. Libraries were prepared by immunoSEQ multiplex PCR; TCRdb keeps only in-frame clonotypes and omits some of them. Seen here are about 690 clones, roughly 91% observed once, and the top ten hold around 13%. Trimming stripped 2 bases from V and 3 bases from J, with 12 bases between. The V gene's germline CDR1 is SNHLY and CDR2 FYNNEI. CDR3 length: 15 residues. With respect to this clone: The target antigen is unknown.

General study results and limits: TCR repertoires overlapped largely between brain metastases and matched primaries. Compared with their matched primary tumors, approximately 64% of brain metastases showed expanded T-cell clones.

The chain carries TRBV2 and TRBJ2-3; D is possibly TRBD2 (6 bases). The sample comprised primary lung tumor tissue. The receptor comes from a donor at least 40 years old with non-small cell lung cancer. This chain's CDR3 is CASSEFGGSTDTQYF. CDR3 nucleotides: TGTGCCAGCAGTGAATTTGGAGGGAGTACAGATACGCAGTATTTT.